Detailed here is one T cell receptor (beta chain). The repertoire was sequenced with immunoSEQ multiplex PCR; TCRdb's copy has only in-frame clones and lacks some. Of 10,000 to 15,000 clones listed, 73% are singletons. This specimen comes from a study of ipilimumab plus nivolumab after autologous stem cell transplantation. CDR1 SGHDN and CDR2 FVKESK come from the germline V gene. The germline V and J ends were trimmed by 7 bases and 7 bases, with 17 bases remaining between them. This CDR3 is built from 14 residues. V and J are TRBV14 and TRBJ1-5, with unresolved D. The input for sequencing was PBMCs, taken in a trial of ipilimumab plus nivolumab as post-transplant consolidation. The sequence was obtained from a male donor with diffuse large B-cell lymphoma. CDR3 sequence reads: CASISQTNLQPQHF. In DNA, the CDR3 is TGTGCCAGCATTTCCCAAACAAACTTGCAGCCCCAGCATTTT.